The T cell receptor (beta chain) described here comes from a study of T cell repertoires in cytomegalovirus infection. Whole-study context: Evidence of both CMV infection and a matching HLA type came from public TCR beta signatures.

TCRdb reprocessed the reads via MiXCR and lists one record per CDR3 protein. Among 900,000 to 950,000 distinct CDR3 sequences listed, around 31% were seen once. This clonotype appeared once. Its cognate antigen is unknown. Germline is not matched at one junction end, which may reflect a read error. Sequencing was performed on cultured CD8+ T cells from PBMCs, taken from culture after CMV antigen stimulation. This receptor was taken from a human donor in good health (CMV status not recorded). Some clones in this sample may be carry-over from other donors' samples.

In nucleotides, the CDR3 is TGTGTCAGCACACCAGGGAGGTATAGCAATCAGCCCCAGCATTTT. The encoded protein is CVSTPGRYSNQPQHF. The chain carries TRBV12-3 or TRBV12-4 and TRBJ1-5; D perhaps matches TRBD1 (5 bases). The CDR3 runs 15 residues.